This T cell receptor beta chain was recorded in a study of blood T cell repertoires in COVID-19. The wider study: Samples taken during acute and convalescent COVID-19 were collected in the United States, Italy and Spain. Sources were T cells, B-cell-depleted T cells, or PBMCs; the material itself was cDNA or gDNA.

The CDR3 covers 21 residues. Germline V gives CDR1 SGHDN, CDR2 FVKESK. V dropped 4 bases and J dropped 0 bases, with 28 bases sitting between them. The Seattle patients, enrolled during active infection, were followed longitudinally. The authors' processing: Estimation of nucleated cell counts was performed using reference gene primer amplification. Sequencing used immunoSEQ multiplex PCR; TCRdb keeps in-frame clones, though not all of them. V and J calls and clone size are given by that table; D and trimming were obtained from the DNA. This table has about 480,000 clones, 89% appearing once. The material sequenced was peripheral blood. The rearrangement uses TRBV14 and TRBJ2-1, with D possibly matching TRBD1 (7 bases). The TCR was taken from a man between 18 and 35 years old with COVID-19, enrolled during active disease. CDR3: CASSRGSTSGGGSGSYNEQFF. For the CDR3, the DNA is TGTGCCAGCAGCCGAGGAAGTACATCAGGGGGAGGTAGTGGCTCCTACAATGAGCAGTTCTTC.